This is a list of T cell receptor beta chains from one sample in a study of response to subunit inactivated influenza vaccine. TCRdb passed the RT-PCR reads through MiXCR, listing each CDR3 protein once. The sample has 500,000 to 700,000 distinct CDR3 sequences, approximately 24% seen once. Another study also made use of these data, one on T cells expressing NK-cell markers.

The material was CD4+ T cells sorted from PBMCs, obtained 11 to 12 days after vaccination. These receptors were taken from a man in his fifties who received an inactivated influenza vaccine. CDR3s include the opening cysteine and the closing phenylalanine or tryptophan. The order of the fields is J gene, D gene, clone size, V gene, CDR3 DNA, CDR3 protein. The D gene is left open where the match is weak. The size field is filled for only some rows; it gives once, few, many or a size class.

TRBJ1-1 TRBD1 few TRBV7-9 TGTGCCAGCAGCGATGCACGACAGGGGAACACTGAAGCTTTCTTT CASSDARQGNTEAFF
TRBJ2-7 TRBD1 few TRBV28 TGTGCCGTCGGACAGGGGGACTACGAGCAGTACTTC CAVGQGDYEQYF
TRBJ1-1 . . TRBV24-1 TGTGCCACCAGAGACACAGCGAACACTGAAGCTTTCTTT CATRDTANTEAFF
TRBJ2-7 TRBD2 . TRBV7-2 TGTGCCAGCAGCTACCCCGGACTAGCGGGAGCATACGAGCAGTACTTC CASSYPGLAGAYEQYF
TRBJ2-3 . . TRBV5-1 TGCGCCAGCAGCTTGCAACGGGAAGGGACAGATACGCAGTATTTT CASSLQREGTDTQYF
TRBJ2-2 TRBD1 few TRBV10-3 TGTGCCATCAGCGAGGGACAGCCCAGAGCCGGGGAGCTGTTTTTT CAISEGQPRAGELFF
TRBJ2-3 . . TRBV5-1 TGCGCCAGCAGCTTGCCGAAGGCCACAGATACGCAGTATTTT CASSLPKATDTQYF
TRBJ1-1 . few TRBV18 TGTGCCAGTCTTTCGGGGGGTTCCCTGAACACTGAAGCTTTCTTT CASLSGGSLNTEAFF
TRBJ2-1 TRBD2 few TRBV7-2 TGTGCCAGCAGCTTTCAGGGTGCGGGAGGATACAATGAGCAGTTCTTC CASSFQGAGGYNEQFF
TRBJ2-5 TRBD1 few TRBV3-1 TGTGCCAGCAGCCAATCCCTCGGACAGGACCAAGAGACCCAGTACTTC CASSQSLGQDQETQYF
TRBJ2-3 TRBD2 . TRBV6-1 TGTGCCAGCAGTGAAGGGGCTAGCGGGAGGGATACGCAGTATTTT CASSEGASGRDTQYF
TRBJ2-3 TRBD1 many TRBV12-3/TRBV12-4 TGTGCCAGCAGCCCCGGGACAGGCCGCACAGATACGCAGTATTTT CASSPGTGRTDTQYF
TRBJ2-7 . . TRBV6-5 TGTGCCAGCAGTTACAGGGACTCCTACGAGCAGTACTTC CASSYRDSYEQYF